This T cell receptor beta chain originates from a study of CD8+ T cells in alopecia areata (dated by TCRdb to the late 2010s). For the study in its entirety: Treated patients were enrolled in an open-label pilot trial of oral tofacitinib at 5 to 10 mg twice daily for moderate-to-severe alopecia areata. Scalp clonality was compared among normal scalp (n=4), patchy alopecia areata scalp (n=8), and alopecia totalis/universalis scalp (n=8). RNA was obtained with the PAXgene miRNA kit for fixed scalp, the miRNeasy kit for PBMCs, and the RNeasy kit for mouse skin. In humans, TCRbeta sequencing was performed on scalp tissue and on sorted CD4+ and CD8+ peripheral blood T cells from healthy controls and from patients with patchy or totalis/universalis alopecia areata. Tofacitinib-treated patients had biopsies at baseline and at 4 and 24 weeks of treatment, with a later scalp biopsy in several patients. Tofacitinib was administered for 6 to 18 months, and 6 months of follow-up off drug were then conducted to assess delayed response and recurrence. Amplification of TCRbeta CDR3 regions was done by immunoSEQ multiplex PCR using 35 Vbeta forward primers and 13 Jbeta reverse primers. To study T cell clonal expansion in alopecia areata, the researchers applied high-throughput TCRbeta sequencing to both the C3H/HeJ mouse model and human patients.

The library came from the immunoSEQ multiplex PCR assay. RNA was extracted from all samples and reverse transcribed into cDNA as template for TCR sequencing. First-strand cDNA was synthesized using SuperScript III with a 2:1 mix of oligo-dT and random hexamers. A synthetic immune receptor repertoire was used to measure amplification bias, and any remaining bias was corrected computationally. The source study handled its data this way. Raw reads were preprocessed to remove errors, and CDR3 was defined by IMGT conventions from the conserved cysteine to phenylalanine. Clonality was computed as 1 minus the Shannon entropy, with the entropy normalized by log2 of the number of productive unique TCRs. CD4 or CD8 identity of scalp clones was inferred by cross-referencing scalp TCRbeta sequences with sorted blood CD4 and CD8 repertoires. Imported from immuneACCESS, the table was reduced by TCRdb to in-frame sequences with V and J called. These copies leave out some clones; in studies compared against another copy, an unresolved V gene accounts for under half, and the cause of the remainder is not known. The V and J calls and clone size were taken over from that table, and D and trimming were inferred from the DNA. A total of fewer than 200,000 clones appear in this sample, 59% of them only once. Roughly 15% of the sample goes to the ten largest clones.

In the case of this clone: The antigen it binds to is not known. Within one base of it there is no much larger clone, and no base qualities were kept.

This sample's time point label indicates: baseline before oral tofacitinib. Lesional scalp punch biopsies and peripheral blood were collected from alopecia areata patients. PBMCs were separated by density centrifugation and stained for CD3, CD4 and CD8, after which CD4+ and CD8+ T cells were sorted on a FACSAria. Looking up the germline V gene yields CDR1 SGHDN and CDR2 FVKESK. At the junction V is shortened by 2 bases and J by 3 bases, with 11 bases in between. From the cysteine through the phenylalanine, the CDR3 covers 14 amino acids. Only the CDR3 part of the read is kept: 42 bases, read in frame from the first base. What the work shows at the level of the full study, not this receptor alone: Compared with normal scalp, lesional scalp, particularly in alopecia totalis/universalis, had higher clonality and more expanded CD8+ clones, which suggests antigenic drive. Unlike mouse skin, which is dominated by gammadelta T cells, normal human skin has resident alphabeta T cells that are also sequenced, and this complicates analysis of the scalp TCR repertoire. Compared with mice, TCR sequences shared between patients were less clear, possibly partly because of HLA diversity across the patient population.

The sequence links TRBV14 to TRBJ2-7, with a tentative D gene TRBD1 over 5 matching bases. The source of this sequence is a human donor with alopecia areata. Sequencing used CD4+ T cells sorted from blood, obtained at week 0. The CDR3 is CASSQKLDSYEQYF. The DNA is TGTGCCAGCAGCCAAAAGCTAGACAGCTACGAGCAGTACTTC. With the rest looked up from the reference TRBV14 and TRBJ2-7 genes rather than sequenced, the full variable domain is EAGVTQFPSHSVIEKGQTVTLRCDPISGHDNLYWYRRVMGKEIKFLLHFVKESKQDESGMPNNRFLAERTGGTYSTLKVQPAELEDSGVYFCASSQKLDSYEQYFGPGTRLTVT.